The rows below give T cell receptor beta chains drawn from one sample of a study of CD8 T cells in ankylosing spondylitis. TCRdb fed the 5' RACE reads into MiXCR, producing one record per CDR3 protein. The profile shows 150,000 to 200,000 distinct CDR3 sequences, 15% to 20% of them singletons. Sequenced: blood, either unsorted or a sorted T cell fraction (not recorded which). The source is a male donor with ankylosing spondylitis or in good health (not recorded which). Each CDR3 is given with its conserved first and last residue. A row's size may be missing; if present it is once, few, many or a size class.

V gene,clone size,J gene,CDR3 protein
TRBV20-1,many,TRBJ1-5,CSASLGGGQPQHF
TRBV20-1,NA,TRBJ2-1,CSARSDRLTYNEQFF
TRBV9,few,TRBJ2-7,CASSVDAGLAGGEQYF
TRBV12-3/TRBV12-4,NA,TRBJ2-2,CASSLALAGELFF
TRBV5-5,NA,TRBJ2-7,CASSLGENSREGYEQYF
TRBV2,NA,TRBJ1-2,CASRRDVWGYTF
TRBV18,NA,TRBJ1-1,CASSPGGPKRTEAFF
TRBV5-6,many,TRBJ2-1,CASSLVAGSSYNEQFF
TRBV28,few,TRBJ1-2,CASRFVGGYGYTF
TRBV6-1,many,TRBJ2-1,CASRQGIHNEQFF
TRBV9,many,TRBJ2-1,CASSVLAEIDNEQFF
TRBV7-2,few,TRBJ2-2,CASSLFSRRNTGELFF
TRBV27,few,TRBJ2-1,CASISSGTYNEQFF
TRBV18,NA,TRBJ2-3,CASSPQDRGLPDTQYF
TRBV20-1,NA,TRBJ2-1,CSARDPRNEQFF
TRBV29-1,NA,TRBJ2-2,CSVASGTGANTGELFF
TRBV4-1,many,TRBJ2-7,CASSLSTGTYEQYF
TRBV10-3,NA,TRBJ1-1,CAITGTGPTEAFF
TRBV19,few,TRBJ2-7,CASSIGTGTPYEQYF
TRBV30,NA,TRBJ2-7,CAWSEGSYEQYF
TRBV6-1,many,TRBJ1-1,CASSSGGTGARYSF
TRBV11-2,few,TRBJ2-7,CASSSPRLSYEQYF
TRBV20-1,many,TRBJ2-5,CSAPGLYQETQYF
TRBV15,few,TRBJ2-1,CATSRRTSGIYNEQFF
TRBV27,NA,TRBJ1-5,CASRDMALGPQHF